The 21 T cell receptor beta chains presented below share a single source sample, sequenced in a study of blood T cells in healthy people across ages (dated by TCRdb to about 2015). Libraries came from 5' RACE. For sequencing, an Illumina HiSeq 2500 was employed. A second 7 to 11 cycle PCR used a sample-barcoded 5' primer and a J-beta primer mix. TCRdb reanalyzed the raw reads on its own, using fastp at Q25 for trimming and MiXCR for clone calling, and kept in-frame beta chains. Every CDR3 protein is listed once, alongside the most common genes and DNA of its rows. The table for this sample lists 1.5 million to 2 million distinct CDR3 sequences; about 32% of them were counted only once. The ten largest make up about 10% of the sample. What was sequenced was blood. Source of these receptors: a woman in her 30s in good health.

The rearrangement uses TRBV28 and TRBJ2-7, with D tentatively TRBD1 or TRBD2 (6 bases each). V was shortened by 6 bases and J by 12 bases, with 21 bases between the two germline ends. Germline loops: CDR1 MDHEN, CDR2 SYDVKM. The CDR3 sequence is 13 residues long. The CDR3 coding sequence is TGTGCCAGCAGGGCCCCGTTGTCGAGGGGGGTGTACTTC. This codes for CASRAPLSRGVYF.

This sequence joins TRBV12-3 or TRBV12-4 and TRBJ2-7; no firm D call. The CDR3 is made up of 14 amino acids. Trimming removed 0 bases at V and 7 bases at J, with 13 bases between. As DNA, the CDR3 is TGTGCCAGCAGTTTAGCGGGAAGAAACAATGAGCAGTACTTC. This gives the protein CASSLAGRNNEQYF.

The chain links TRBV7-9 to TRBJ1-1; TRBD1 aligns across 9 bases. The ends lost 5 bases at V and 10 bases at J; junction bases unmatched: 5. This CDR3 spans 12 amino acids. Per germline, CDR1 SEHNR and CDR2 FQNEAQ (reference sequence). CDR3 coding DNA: TGTGCCAGCAGCGAGGGACAGGGAGCAGCTTTCTTT. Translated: CASSEGQGAAFF.

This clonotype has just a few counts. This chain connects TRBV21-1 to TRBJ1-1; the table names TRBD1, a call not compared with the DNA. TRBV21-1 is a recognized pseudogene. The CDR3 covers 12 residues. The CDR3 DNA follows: TGTGCCAGCAGCAAAGTCCCCAGGGTCACTTTCTTT. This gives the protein CASSKVPRVTFF.

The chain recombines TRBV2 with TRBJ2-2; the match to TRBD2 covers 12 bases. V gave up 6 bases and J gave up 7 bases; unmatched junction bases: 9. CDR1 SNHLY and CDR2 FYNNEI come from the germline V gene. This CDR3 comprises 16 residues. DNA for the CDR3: TGTGCCAGCAGAGCCCTAGCGGGGGGGCTTGGCGGGGAGCTGTTTTTT. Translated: CASRALAGGLGGELFF. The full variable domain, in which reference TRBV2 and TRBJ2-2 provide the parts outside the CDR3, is EPEVTQTPSHQVTQMGQEVILRCVPISNHLYFYWYRQILGQKVEFLVSFYNNEISEKSEIFDDQFSVERPDGSNFTLKIRSTKLEDSAMYFCASRALAGGLGGELFFGEGSRLTVL.

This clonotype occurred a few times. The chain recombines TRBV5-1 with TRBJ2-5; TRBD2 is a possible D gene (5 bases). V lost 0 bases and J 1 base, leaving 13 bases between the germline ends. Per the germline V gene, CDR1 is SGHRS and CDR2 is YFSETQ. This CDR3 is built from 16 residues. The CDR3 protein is CASSLVVYEGQETQYF. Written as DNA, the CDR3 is TGCGCCAGCAGCTTGGTTGTCTACGAGGGCCAAGAGACCCAGTACTTC.

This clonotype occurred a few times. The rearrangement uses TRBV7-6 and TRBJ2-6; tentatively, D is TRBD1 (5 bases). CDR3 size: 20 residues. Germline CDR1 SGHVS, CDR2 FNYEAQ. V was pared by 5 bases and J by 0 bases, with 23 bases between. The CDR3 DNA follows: TGTGCCAGCAGCCCACCTCCCCTCGGGCAGGGCCACTCTGGGGCCAACGTCCTGACTTTC. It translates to CASSPPPLGQGHSGANVLTF.

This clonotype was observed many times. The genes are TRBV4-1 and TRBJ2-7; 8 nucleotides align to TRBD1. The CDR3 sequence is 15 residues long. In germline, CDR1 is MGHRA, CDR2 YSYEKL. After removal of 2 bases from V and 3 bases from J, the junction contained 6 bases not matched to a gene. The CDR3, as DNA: TGCGCCAGCAGCCAAAATACAGGGGGTAGCTACGAGCAGTACTTC. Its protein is CASSQNTGGSYEQYF.

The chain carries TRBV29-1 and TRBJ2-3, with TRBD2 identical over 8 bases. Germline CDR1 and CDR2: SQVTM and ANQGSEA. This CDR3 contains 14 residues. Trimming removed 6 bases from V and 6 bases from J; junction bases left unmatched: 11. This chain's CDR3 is CSVKAGVRTDTQYF. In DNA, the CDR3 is TGCAGCGTAAAAGCGGGGGTCAGGACCGATACGCAGTATTTT.

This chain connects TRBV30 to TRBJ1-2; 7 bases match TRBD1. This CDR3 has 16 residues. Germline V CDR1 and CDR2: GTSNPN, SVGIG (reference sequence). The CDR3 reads CVCSNRGKPPNYGYTF. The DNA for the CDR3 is TGTGTCTGCTCCAACAGGGGAAAACCGCCTAACTATGGCTACACCTTC.

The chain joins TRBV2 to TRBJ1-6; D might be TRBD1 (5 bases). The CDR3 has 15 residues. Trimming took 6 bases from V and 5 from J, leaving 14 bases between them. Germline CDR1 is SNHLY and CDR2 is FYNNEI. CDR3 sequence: CASSKEAGNNSPLHF. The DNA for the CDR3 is TGTGCCAGCAGCAAAGAGGCAGGGAATAATTCACCCCTCCACTTT.

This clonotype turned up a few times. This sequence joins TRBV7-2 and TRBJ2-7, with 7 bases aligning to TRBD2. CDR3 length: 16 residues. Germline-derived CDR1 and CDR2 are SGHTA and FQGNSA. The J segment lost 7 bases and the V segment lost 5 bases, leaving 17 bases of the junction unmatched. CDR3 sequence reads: CASSPEVGRPSGEQYF. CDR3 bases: TGTGCCAGCAGCCCAGAGGTCGGGAGGCCCTCGGGGGAGCAGTACTTC.

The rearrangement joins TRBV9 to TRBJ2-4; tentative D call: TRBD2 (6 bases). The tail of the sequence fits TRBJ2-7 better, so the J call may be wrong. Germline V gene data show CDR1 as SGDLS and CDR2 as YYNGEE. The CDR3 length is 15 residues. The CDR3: CASSPRGASDYEQYF. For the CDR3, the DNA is TGTGCCAGCAGCCCCAGAGGGGCTAGCGACTACGAGCAGTACTTC.

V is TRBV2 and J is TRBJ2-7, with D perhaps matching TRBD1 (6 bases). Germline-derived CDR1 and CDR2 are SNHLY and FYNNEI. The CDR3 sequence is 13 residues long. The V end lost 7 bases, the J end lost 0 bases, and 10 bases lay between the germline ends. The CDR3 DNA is TGTGCCAGCAAAGGGACAACCTCCTACGAGCAGTACTTC. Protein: CASKGTTSYEQYF.

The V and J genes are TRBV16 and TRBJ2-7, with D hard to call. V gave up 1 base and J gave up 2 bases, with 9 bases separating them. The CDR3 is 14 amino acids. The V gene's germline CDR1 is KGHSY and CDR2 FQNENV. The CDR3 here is CASSQLVSTYEQYF. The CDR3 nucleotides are TGTGCCAGCAGCCAATTAGTCTCGACCTACGAGCAGTACTTC.

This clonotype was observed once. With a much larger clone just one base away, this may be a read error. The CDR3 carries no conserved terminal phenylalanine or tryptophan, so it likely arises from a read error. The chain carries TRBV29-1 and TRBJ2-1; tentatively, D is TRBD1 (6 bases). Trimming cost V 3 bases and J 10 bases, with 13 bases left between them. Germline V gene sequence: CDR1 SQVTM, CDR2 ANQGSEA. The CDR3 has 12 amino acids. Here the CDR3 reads CSVEPLDREQFC. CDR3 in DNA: TGCAGCGTTGAGCCCCTAGACAGGGAGCAGTTCTGC.

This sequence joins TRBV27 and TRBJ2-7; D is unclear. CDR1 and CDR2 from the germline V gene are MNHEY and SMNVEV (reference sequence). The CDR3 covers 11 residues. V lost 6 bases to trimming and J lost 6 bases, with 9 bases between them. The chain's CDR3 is CASSDGCEQYF. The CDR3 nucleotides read TGTGCCAGCAGCGACGGCTGCGAGCAGTACTTC.

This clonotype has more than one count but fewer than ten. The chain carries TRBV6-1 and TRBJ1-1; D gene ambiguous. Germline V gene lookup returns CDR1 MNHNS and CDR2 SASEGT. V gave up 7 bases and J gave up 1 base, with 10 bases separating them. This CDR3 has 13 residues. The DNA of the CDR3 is TGTGCCAGCACCGGGAGCCCGAACACTGAAGCTTTCTTT. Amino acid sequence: CASTGSPNTEAFF.

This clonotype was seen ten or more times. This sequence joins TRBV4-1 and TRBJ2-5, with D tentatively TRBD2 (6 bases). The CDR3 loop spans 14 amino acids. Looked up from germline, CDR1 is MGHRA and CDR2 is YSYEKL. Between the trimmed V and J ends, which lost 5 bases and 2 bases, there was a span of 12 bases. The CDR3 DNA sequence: TGCGCCAGCAGCTCACGGGGGTCTCAAGAGACCCAGTACTTC. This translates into CASSSRGSQETQYF.

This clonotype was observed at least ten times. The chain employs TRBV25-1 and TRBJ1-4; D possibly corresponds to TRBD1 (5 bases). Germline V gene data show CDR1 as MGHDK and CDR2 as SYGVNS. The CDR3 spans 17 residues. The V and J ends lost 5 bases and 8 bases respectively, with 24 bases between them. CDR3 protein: CASSPPARTSEGEKLFF. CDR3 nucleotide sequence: TGTGCCAGCAGTCCACCGGCCAGGACATCCGAGGGGGAAAAACTGTTTTTT.

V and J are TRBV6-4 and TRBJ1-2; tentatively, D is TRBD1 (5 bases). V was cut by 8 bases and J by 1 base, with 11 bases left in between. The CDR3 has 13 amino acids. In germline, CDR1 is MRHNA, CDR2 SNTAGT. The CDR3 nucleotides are TGTGCCAGCTGTAACCAGGGTAACTATGGCTACACCTTC. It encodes CASCNQGNYGYTF.